This TCR beta chain was profiled in a study of shared clonotypes between healthy human individuals. Overall study context: Each donor's CD8 memory used one plate, CD8 naive two, each CD4 subset three.

The CDR3 consists of 14 residues. Germline V gene sequence: CDR1 WNHNN, CDR2 SYGVQD (reference sequence). Losses at the gene ends were 4 bases for V and 7 bases for J; bases not matched to a gene: 5. Worth noting for this clone: Its antigen is unidentified.

Assay used: immunoSEQ multiplex PCR; TCRdb lists only in-frame clones, some missing. The table includes 2,500,000 or so clones, about 92% detected once. Study-level points and caveats: How much donors shared clonotypes was expected to be affected by sequencing depth. The study found about 5.1% of naive CD4 clonotypes shared across several donors. Few donors limited the genetic and exposure-history diversity represented.

Sequenced sample: naive CD4+ T cells sorted from blood. This sample's subset: CD45RA+ positively selected. This clonotype was obtained from a young man in good health. This rearrangement joins TRBV10-1 to TRBJ1-5; TRBD1 aligns across 9 bases. This CDR3 is CASSASDRGQPQHF. CDR3 in DNA: TGCGCCAGCAGTGCCTCGGACAGGGGACAGCCCCAGCATTTT.